Presented here are 9 T cell receptor beta chains from one specimen sequenced in a study of cytomegalovirus exposure and HLA in healthy donors. Both 60 Vbeta primers and 13 Jbeta primers went into the PCR. The table came from immunoSEQ multiplex PCR; TCRdb's copy has only in-frame clones and leaves some out. The sample lists 90,000 to 100,000 clones, around 74% occurring once. The sample consisted of PBMCs. These receptors were collected from a man aged 40-49 years in good health and CMV-seropositive.

Here the CDR3 reads CSVGTRSLQETQYF. The CDR3 nucleotides read TGCAGCGTTGGGACTCGATCCCTTCAAGAGACCCAGTACTTC. The V and J genes are TRBV29-1 and TRBJ2-5; possibly TRBD2 for D (5 bases). CDR3 length: 14 residues. Germline assignment: CDR1 SQVTM and CDR2 ANQGSEA. Trimming left V 4 bases short and J 2 bases short, with 14 bases between.

This clone showed up just a few times. V usage is TRBV6-1 and J usage is TRBJ1-2; D ambiguous. Germline-derived CDR1 and CDR2 are MNHNS and SASEGT. V gave up 10 bases and J gave up 4 bases, with 16 bases separating them. This CDR3 has 13 residues. In nucleotides, the CDR3 is TGTGCCACCACCGGGTCCGGGAGCTATGGCTACACCTTC. Residues: CATTGSGSYGYTF.

This chain links TRBV11-2 with TRBJ2-5; 8 nucleotides line up with TRBD2. J lost 0 bases, V lost 5 bases, and 8 bases had no gene match. CDR3 size: 16 residues. In germline, CDR1 is SGHAT, CDR2 FQNNGV. The CDR3, as DNA: TGTGCCAGCAGCCCCGGGGCGGGGGGCTACCAAGAGACCCAGTACTTC. This gives the protein CASSPGAGGYQETQYF.

This chain connects TRBV13 to TRBJ2-1, with 13 bases aligning to TRBD2. CDR1 and CDR2 (germline): PRHDT, FYEKMQ (reference sequence). The CDR3 runs to 21 residues. The V gene end was trimmed by 4 bases and the J gene end by 0 bases; junction bases not matched to a gene: 15. This chain's CDR3 is CASSSSPGLAGYQGSYNEQFF. The CDR3 nucleotides read TGTGCCAGCAGCTCCTCTCCGGGACTAGCGGGATATCAAGGCTCCTACAATGAGCAGTTCTTC.

The chain combines TRBV27 with TRBJ1-5; 10 nucleotides match TRBD1. The germline CDR1 and CDR2 sequences are MNHEY and SMNVEV (reference sequence). With 8 bases clipped from V and 0 bases from J, the junction kept 16 bases outside the gene matches. The CDR3 runs to 19 residues. DNA of the CDR3: TGTGCCAGCGGAATCTCCGGGACAGGGGATATTTATAGCAATCAGCCCCAGCATTTT. This sequence encodes CASGISGTGDIYSNQPQHF.

This clone was seen just once. The V and J genes are TRBV2 and TRBJ2-7; a weak D match, TRBD2 (5 bases). Between the trimmed V and J ends, which lost 4 bases and 4 bases, there was a span of 8 bases. The CDR3 runs 12 residues. Germline V gives CDR1 SNHLY, CDR2 FYNNEI. As DNA, the CDR3 is TGTGCCAGCAGTGGGACTCTTTACGAGCAGTACTTC. It is translated as CASSGTLYEQYF.

The V call is TRBV15, the J call TRBJ1-5, with a possible D match to TRBD1 (6 bases). Trimming shortened V by 5 bases and J by 2 bases, and 10 bases separated the two germline ends. The CDR3 covers 14 residues. Germline V lookup: CDR1 LNHNV, CDR2 YYDKDF (reference sequence). The CDR3 sequence is CATSGRGGNQPQHF. CDR3 DNA: TGTGCCACCAGCGGGAGGGGGGGCAATCAGCCCCAGCATTTT.

V is TRBV7-9 and J is TRBJ2-2, with 7 nucleotides matching TRBD1. The ends lost 2 bases at V and 1 base at J; junction bases unmatched: 1. The CDR3 is 15 residues long. Germline V CDR1 and CDR2: SEHNR, FQNEAQ (reference sequence). The CDR3 spells CASSLTGENTGELFF. CDR3 nucleotides: TGTGCCAGCAGCTTAACAGGGGAGAACACCGGGGAGCTGTTTTTT.

This rearrangement joins TRBV6-6 to TRBJ1-2; the match to TRBD1 covers 9 bases. Germline V gives CDR1 MNHNY, CDR2 SVGAGI (reference sequence). The CDR3 length is 14 residues. V lost 6 bases to trimming and J lost 2 bases; unmatched junction nucleotides: 4. The CDR3, as DNA: TGTGCCAGCAGCTACGGACAGGGGAACTATGGCTACACCTTC. Protein sequence: CASSYGQGNYGYTF.